The T cell receptor beta chain under discussion was sequenced for a study of blood T cell repertoires in COVID-19 (dated by TCRdb to 2019 to 2021). Describing the broader study: Collaborator samples came from the United States, Italy and Spain and covered acute and convalescent phases of COVID-19. The samples were drawn from the first 160 participants of the ongoing ImmuneRACE study and from under 1,500 subjects provided by 6 global collaborators. Where HLA class I and class II types were available, the types were taken from metadata supplied by the sample provider, not from assay-based typing. The prospective study material was composed of cDNA or gDNA derived from T cells, B-cell-depleted T cells, or PBMCs. A de-identified subject ID, COVID-19 status, age in years and sex were almost always included in the sample metadata. The repertoires were released in a freely available public database intended as a resource for research on the immune response to SARS-CoV-2. Deeply sampled blood TCRbeta repertoires from subjects exposed to, actively infected with, or recovered from COVID-19 were included in the dataset.

Clipping removes 4 bases from V and 9 bases from J, with 11 as the unmatched junction base count. The germline V gene sets CDR1 to KGHDR and CDR2 to SFDVKD. The CDR3 goes from the cysteine to the phenylalanine over 16 residues. Only the CDR3 region is kept as DNA, spanning 48 bases read in frame from base 1. Results the study describes overall, beyond this receptor: Clinical and demographic metadata were provided uncurated, with the amount varying by source and participant.

TCRbeta CDR3 regions were amplified from genomic DNA using the immunoSEQ Assay, a bias-controlled multiplex PCR. As for the original processing: Within the assay, amplification of reference gene primers was used to estimate how many nucleated cells each sample contained. Sequence reads were collapsed and filtered to measure the absolute abundance of every unique TCRbeta CDR3 rearrangement. For each sample, productive Simpson clonality was calculated by taking the square root of Simpson's diversity index across productive rearrangements. The table comes from immuneACCESS by way of TCRdb, which keeps in-frame sequences with V and J called. Part of the clones is missing from these tables; in studies checked, under half for an unresolved V gene and the rest for unknown reasons. V and J calls and clone size are given by that table; D and trimming were obtained from the DNA. For this sample the table gives 200,000 to 250,000 clones, of which about nine tenths were detected only once. The biggest ten clones account for 5% to 6.5% of the sample.

The collaborating institutions used their own protocols to collect whole blood in K2EDTA tubes. For TCRbeta analysis, collaborators shipped samples as frozen whole blood, isolated PBMCs, or DNA extracted from either of those sample types. On this clone: No cognate antigen has been identified for it. Per-base qualities were not stored, and no clone one base away is much larger.

Source material: peripheral blood. The TCR originated in a man older than 75 with acute or convalescent COVID-19. The sequence is built from TRBV24-1 and TRBJ2-1, and TRBD1 matches 10 of the central bases. The CDR3 loop reads CATSESDRGTHPEQFF. Read as DNA, the sequence is TGTGCCACCAGTGAATCGGACAGGGGGACGCATCCTGAGCAGTTCTTC.